A selection of T cell receptor beta chains follows, all from one sample in a study of OX40 agonist ivuxolimab in advanced cancers. Clones were read by immunoSEQ multiplex PCR, and TCRdb kept only the in-frame ones, dropping some. The table lists about 20,000 clones, around 78% of them singletons. Material: CD4+ or CD8+ T cells sorted from blood, obtained in a trial of the OX40 agonist ivuxolimab. These receptors all stem from an adult with an advanced solid tumor such as melanoma, head and neck, liver or kidney cancer. CDR3s include the opening cysteine and the closing phenylalanine or tryptophan. A D gene is named only where the DNA matches it firmly. Size tells how often a clone was seen (once, few, many) or the class of an expanded clone, and some rows leave it out.

D	J	size	length	V	DNA	CDR3
.	TRBJ2-5	.	14	TRBV27	TGTGCCAGCAGTCCCACCCGGACGGAAGAGACCCAGTACTTC	CASSPTRTEETQYF
TRBD2	TRBJ2-7	.	16	TRBV28	TGTGCCAGCAGTTTCAGTAGGACTAGCGGTTCCTACGAGCAGTACTTC	CASSFSRTSGSYEQYF
.	TRBJ2-7	few	13	TRBV7-8	TGTGCCAGCAGCTTAGTAGACGCCTACGAGCAGTACTTC	CASSLVDAYEQYF
.	TRBJ2-7	.	12	TRBV6-1	TGTGCCATAGGAGGAACTACCTACGAGCAGTACTTC	CAIGGTTYEQYF
.	TRBJ1-1	.	13	TRBV27	TGTGCCAGCAGTATCACCGCCTCAGGAGAAGCTTTCTTT	CASSITASGEAFF
.	TRBJ2-7	.	13	TRBV7-3	TGTGCCAGCAGCCCTCCCGGGACCTACGAGCAGTACTTC	CASSPPGTYEQYF
TRBD1	TRBJ1-1	once	14	TRBV5-1	TGCGCCAGCAGCTTGGCCACAGGGGGCACTGAAGCTTTCTTT	CASSLATGGTEAFF
.	TRBJ2-7	.	18	TRBV4-3	TGCGCCAGCAGCCAAGATCGGTCCGAGGGGCTATCGGGATACGAGCAGTGCTTC	CASSQDRSEGLSGYEQCF
TRBD2	TRBJ2-4	.	17	TRBV4-3	TGCGCCAGCAGCCTAACCACTAGCGGACGAGCCAAAAACATTCAGTACTTC	CASSLTTSGRAKNIQYF
.	TRBJ1-5	.	15	TRBV28	TGTGCCAGCAGTTTACGAGGGATATTCCATCAGCCCCAGCATTTT	CASSLRGIFHQPQHF
.	TRBJ2-7	.	14	TRBV19	TGTGCCAGTAGTATCGGCGGGGGCGCCTACGAGCAGTACTTC	CASSIGGGAYEQYF
.	TRBJ2-1	.	10	TRBV20-1	TGCAGTGACCGAGAGGGTGGGCAGTTCTTC	CSDREGGQFF
TRBD1	TRBJ2-3	.	16	TRBV29-1	TGCAGCGTCGGCCCCGGGACAGGGGAGGTCACAGATACGCAGTATTTT	CSVGPGTGEVTDTQYF
.	TRBJ1-4	.	17	TRBV4-3	TGCGCCAGCAGCCAAGGGGTATCAGCGGCAATTAATGAAAAACTGTTTTTT	CASSQGVSAAINEKLFF
TRBD1	TRBJ2-7	few	14	TRBV9	TGTGCCAGCAGCCCTCCGACAGGGCCCTACGAGCAGTACTTC	CASSPPTGPYEQYF
TRBD1	TRBJ2-7	.	13	TRBV28	TGTGCCAGCAGATTAACAGGGGCCCACGAGCAGTACTTC	CASRLTGAHEQYF
.	TRBJ2-7	.	15	TRBV4-3	TGCGCCAGCAGCCCCAGGGCCGGGAGCCCCCACGAGCAGTACTTC	CASSPRAGSPHEQYF
.	TRBJ2-7	.	15	TRBV9	TGTGCCAGCAGCGTAGGAGGAAGTGACAGCTACGAGCAGTACTTC	CASSVGGSDSYEQYF
.	TRBJ1-2	.	12	TRBV19	TGTGCCAGTAGCCTTGGGGGCGCAGGCTACACCTTC	CASSLGGAGYTF
.	TRBJ2-5	few	12	TRBV11-2	TGTGCCAGCAGCTTTTACCAAGAGACCCAGTACTTC	CASSFYQETQYF
.	TRBJ1-2	.	13	TRBV7-9	TGTGCCAGCAGCCCCGGGACCTTCTATGGCTACACCTTC	CASSPGTFYGYTF
.	TRBJ1-1	.	15	TRBV6-5	TGTGCCAGCAGGGCCCGGGGCAGGGGATTCACTGAAGCTTTCTTT	CASRARGRGFTEAFF
.	TRBJ1-2	.	16	TRBV9	TGTGCCAGCAGCCCCCGTGCAGTGAAGGGCAACTATGGCTACACCTTC	CASSPRAVKGNYGYTF
.	TRBJ2-7	.	12	TRBV19	TGTGCCAGTAGTATAACAGGCGGGGAGCAGTACTTC	CASSITGGEQYF
.	TRBJ1-4	.	12	TRBV5-1	TGCGCCAGCAGCCTCACTCGGGAAAAACTGTTTTTT	CASSLTREKLFF